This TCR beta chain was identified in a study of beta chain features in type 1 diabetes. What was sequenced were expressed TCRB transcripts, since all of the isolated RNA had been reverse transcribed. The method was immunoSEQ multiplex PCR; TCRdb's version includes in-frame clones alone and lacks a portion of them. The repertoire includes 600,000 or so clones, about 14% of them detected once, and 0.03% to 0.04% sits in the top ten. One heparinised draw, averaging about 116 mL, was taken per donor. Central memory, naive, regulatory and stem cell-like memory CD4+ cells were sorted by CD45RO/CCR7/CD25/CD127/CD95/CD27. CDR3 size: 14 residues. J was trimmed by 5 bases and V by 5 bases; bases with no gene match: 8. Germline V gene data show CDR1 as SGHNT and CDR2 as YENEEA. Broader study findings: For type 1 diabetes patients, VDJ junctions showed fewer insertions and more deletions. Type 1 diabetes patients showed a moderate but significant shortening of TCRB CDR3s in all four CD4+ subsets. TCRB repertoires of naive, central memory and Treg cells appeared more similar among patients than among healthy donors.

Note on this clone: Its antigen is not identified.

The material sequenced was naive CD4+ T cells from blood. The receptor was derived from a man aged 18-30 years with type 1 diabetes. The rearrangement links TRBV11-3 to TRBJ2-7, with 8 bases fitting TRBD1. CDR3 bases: TGTGCCAGCAGCGGGCGACAGGGGCCCAACGAGCAGTACTTC. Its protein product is CASSGRQGPNEQYF.